One sample yielded the 8 T cell receptor beta chains listed below, sequenced in a study of shared clonotypes between healthy human individuals. The protocol was immunoSEQ multiplex PCR, while the TCRdb copy is restricted to in-frame clones and leaves out a portion. The data contain around 2,100,000 clones, approximately 95% of them singletons. Terminally differentiated effector memory CD45RA+ cells were excluded from the naive CD8 cells, which were CD45RO-negative and positively selected for CCR7. Sample: naive CD8+ T cells sorted from blood. The receptors stem from a man aged 18 to 29 in good health.

The V and J genes are TRBV4-1 and TRBJ2-7; D possibly corresponds to TRBD2 (5 bases). CDR3 size: 14 residues. The ends were cut back, 4 bases at V and 4 bases at J, with 14 bases in the middle. Germline V gives CDR1 MGHRA, CDR2 YSYEKL. The CDR3 loop is CASSPRGERYEQYF. The CDR3 nucleotides are TGCGCCAGCAGCCCCCGTGGGGAGAGATACGAGCAGTACTTC.

The CDR3 sequence: CSVLHVAGTGELFF. As DNA, the CDR3 is TGCAGCGTTCTTCATGTTGCGGGCACCGGGGAGCTGTTTTTT. The rearrangement uses TRBV29-1 and TRBJ2-2; possibly TRBD2 for D (5 bases). This CDR3 has 14 amino acids. Germline CDR1 and CDR2: SQVTM and ANQGSEA. V lost 5 bases and J lost 4, with 14 bases in between.

The gene calls are TRBV7-2 and TRBJ2-2, with TRBD1 matching 8 bases. The CDR3 extends over 17 amino acids. V shed 0 bases and J 2 bases; nucleotides not matched to a gene: 5. Germline CDR1 reads SGHTA; CDR2 reads FQGNSA. The CDR3 loop reads CASSLAKTGDNTGELFF. CDR3 coding DNA: TGTGCCAGCAGCTTAGCGAAGACAGGGGATAACACCGGGGAGCTGTTTTTT.

This chain joins TRBV25-1 and TRBJ1-2; 8 bases are a match to TRBD1. The CDR3 is 14 amino acids. The ends lost 3 bases at V and 0 bases at J; junction bases unmatched: 0. Germline assignment: CDR1 MGHDK and CDR2 SYGVNS. The CDR3 bases are TGTGCCAGCAGTGAGACAGGGGCTAACTATGGCTACACCTTC. It codes for CASSETGANYGYTF.

The rearrangement uses TRBV6-6 and TRBJ2-5; TRBD2 aligns across 8 bases. Germline V gene data show CDR1 as MNHNY and CDR2 as SVGAGI (reference sequence). The ends lost 6 bases at V and 4 bases at J; junction bases unmatched: 4. This CDR3 is built from 13 residues. The CDR3 DNA sequence: TGTGCCAGCAGCCCGGGGGGGGGAGAGACCCAGTACTTC. Translated, it gives CASSPGGGETQYF.

The chain carries TRBV30 and TRBJ2-1, with a possible D match to TRBD2 (5 bases). The germline V gene encodes CDR1 GTSNPN and CDR2 SVGIG (reference sequence). V gave up 0 bases and J gave up 0 bases, with 15 bases separating them. There are 17 residues in the CDR3. The CDR3 loop reads CAWSVLVGFDSYNEQFF. The CDR3 nucleotides read TGTGCCTGGAGTGTACTAGTAGGTTTCGACTCCTACAATGAGCAGTTCTTC.

This clone appeared once. In the same sample, other DNA sequences code for this CDR3. The CDR3 DNA is TGTGCCACCAGCAGGGACAGGGGTGAAAAACTGTTTTTT. Translation gives CATSRDRGEKLFF. This chain links TRBV15 with TRBJ1-4; 9 bases fit TRBD1. Germline V gives CDR1 LNHNV, CDR2 YYDKDF (reference sequence). The V and J ends lost 3 bases and 7 bases, in that order; junction bases with no gene match: 0. The CDR3 sequence is 13 residues long.

The J gene is TRBJ2-7, the V gene TRBV4-3; no reliable D call. CDR1 LGHNA and CDR2 YSLEER come from the germline V gene. The CDR3 contains 13 residues. V was clipped by 4 bases and J by 3 bases, with 10 bases between them. CDR3 region: CASSPVFGYEQYF. The CDR3 DNA follows: TGCGCCAGCAGCCCGGTTTTTGGCTACGAGCAGTACTTC.